This T cell receptor (beta chain) was documented in a study of technical replicates of blood from several donors. Germline lookup yields CDR1 GTSNPN and CDR2 SVGIG (reference sequence). V shed 8 bases and J shed 5 bases, with 18 bases lying between them. The CDR3 is made up of 13 amino acids. Clones were sequenced by immunoSEQ multiplex PCR, and TCRdb holds only the in-frame ones, with some missing. This table holds tens of thousands of clones, 91% found once. This TCR was recovered from a human donor in good health. Some clones in this sample may be carry-over from other donors' samples. The genes are TRBV30 and TRBJ1-1; a weak D match, TRBD1 (5 bases). Sequencing was performed on T cells isolated from PBMCs. CDR3 bases: TGTGCCGGAGTGAGGCAGGGATGGACTGAAGCTTTCTTT. Translation gives CAGVRQGWTEAFF.